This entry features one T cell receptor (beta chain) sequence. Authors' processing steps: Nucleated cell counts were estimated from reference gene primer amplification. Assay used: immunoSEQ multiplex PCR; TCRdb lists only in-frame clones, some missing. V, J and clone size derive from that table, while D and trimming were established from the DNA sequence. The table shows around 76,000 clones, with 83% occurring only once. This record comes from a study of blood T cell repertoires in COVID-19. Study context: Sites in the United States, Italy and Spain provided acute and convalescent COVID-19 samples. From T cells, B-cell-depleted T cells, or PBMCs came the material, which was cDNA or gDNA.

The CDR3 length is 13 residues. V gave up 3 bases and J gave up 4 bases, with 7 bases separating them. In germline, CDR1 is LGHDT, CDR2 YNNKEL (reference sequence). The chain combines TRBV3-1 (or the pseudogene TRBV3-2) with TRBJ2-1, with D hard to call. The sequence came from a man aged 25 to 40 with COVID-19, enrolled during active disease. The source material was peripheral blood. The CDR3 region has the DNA TGTGCCAGCAGCCAGGGCAAATACAATGAGCAGTTCTTC. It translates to CASSQGKYNEQFF.